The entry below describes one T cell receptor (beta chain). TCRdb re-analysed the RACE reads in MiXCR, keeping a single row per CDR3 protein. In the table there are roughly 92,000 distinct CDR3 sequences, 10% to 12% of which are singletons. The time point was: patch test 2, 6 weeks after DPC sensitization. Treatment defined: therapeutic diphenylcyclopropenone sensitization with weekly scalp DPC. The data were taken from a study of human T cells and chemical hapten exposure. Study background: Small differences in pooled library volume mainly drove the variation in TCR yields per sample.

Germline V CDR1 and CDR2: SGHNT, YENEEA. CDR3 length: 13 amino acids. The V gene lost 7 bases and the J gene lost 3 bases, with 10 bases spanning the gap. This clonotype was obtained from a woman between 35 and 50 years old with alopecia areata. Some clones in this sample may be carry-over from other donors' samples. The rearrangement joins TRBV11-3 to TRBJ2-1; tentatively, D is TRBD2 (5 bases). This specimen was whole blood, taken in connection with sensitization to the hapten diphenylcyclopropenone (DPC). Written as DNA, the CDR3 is TGTGCCAGCAAGGGCGCGGGCTACAATGAGCAGTTCTTC. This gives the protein CASKGAGYNEQFF.